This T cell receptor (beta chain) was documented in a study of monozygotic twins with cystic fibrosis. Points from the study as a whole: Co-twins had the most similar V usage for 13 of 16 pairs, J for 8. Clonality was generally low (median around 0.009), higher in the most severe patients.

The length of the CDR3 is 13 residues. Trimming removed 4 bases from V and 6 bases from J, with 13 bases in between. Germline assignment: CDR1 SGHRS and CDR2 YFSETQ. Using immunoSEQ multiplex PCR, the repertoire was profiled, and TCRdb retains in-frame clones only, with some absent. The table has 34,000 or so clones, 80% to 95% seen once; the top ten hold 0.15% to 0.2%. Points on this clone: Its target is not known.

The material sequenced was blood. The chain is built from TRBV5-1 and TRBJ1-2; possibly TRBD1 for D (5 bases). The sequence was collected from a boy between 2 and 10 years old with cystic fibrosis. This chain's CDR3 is CASSADRLHGYTF. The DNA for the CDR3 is TGCGCCAGCAGCGCAGACAGACTGCATGGCTACACCTTC.